This is a list of T cell receptor beta chains from one sample in a study of blood T cell repertoires in COVID-19. The assay was immunoSEQ multiplex PCR, and TCRdb's table has in-frame clones only and misses some. The sample consists of 200,000 or so clones, approximately 86% of them appearing once. Sequencing input: PBMCs or T cells enriched from blood (not recorded which). These receptors were obtained from a middle-aged woman with acute COVID-19. The CDR3 runs from the conserved cysteine through the conserved F or W. D genes are given only for firm matches. Part of the rows lack a size; the others show once, few, many or a class for expanded clones.

d_gene | j_gene | v_gene | abundance | CDR3aa | CDR3nt
. | TRBJ2-2 | TRBV5-1 | . | CASRLGSTGELFF | TGCGCCAGCAGGCTGGGGAGCACCGGGGAGCTGTTTTTT
TRBD2 | TRBJ2-3 | TRBV6-5 | . | CASWTSGSTDTQYF | TGTGCCAGCTGGACTAGCGGTAGCACAGATACGCAGTATTTT
. | TRBJ1-1 | TRBV11-2 | . | CASSPWEAGAEAFF | TGTGCCAGCAGCCCGTGGGAGGCGGGCGCTGAAGCTTTCTTT
. | TRBJ2-1 | TRBV14 | . | CASSQVSRRLEQFF | TGTGCCAGCAGCCAAGTAAGCCGGCGGCTAGAGCAGTTCTTC
. | TRBJ2-2 | TRBV9 | . | CASSVVGGPLTGELFF | TGTGCCAGCAGCGTAGTCGGAGGGCCTCTAACCGGGGAGCTGTTTTTT
. | TRBJ2-3 | TRBV18 | . | CASSPTSSAGIFTDTQYF | TGTGCCAGCTCACCCACCTCATCGGCAGGGATTTTCACAGATACGCAGTATTTT
. | TRBJ2-5 | TRBV24-1 | . | CATSDVNQETQYF | TGTGCCACCAGTGATGTTAACCAAGAGACCCAGTACTTC
TRBD2 | TRBJ2-1 | TRBV4-1 | . | CASSKLAEDNEQFF | TGCGCCAGCAGTAAACTAGCGGAGGACAATGAGCAGTTCTTC
TRBD2 | TRBJ2-3 | TRBV28 | once | CASSFRTSGVLTDTQYF | TGTGCCAGCAGTTTTCGGACTAGCGGGGTTTTAACAGATACGCAGTATTTT
TRBD1 | TRBJ1-4 | TRBV28 | . | CASSLRTGANEKLFF | TGTGCCAGCAGTTTAAGGACAGGAGCTAATGAAAAACTGTTTTTT
TRBD2 | TRBJ2-5 | TRBV6-5 | few | CASSYRTSGRKTQYF | TGTGCCAGCAGTTACCGGACTAGCGGGAGAAAGACCCAGTACTTC
. | TRBJ1-1 | TRBV18 | few | CASSLDQGIGTEAFF | TGTGCCAGCTCACTAGACCAGGGGATTGGCACTGAAGCTTTCTTT
. | TRBJ2-3 | TRBV10-1 | . | CASSESTSTDTQYF | TGCGCCAGCAGTGAGTCGACTAGCACAGATACGCAGTATTTT
. | TRBJ2-7 | TRBV24-1 | . | CATSDKPGLTSSYEQYF | TGTGCCACCAGTGATAAACCAGGACTAACTAGCTCCTACGAGCAGTACTTC
TRBD1 | TRBJ1-5 | TRBV19 | . | CASSALNRGNNQPQHF | TGTGCCAGTAGCGCCCTGAACAGGGGCAACAATCAGCCCCAGCATTTT
. | TRBJ1-1 | TRBV12-3/TRBV12-4 | . | CASSPGRHEAFF | TGTGCCAGCAGTCCTGGGCGCCATGAAGCTTTCTTT